This is a list of T cell receptor beta chains from one sample in a study of control samples from healthy donors and cancer patients. Clones were read by immunoSEQ multiplex PCR, and TCRdb kept only the in-frame ones, dropping some. Seen here are some 150,000 clones, around 93% observed once, and the top ten hold over 3.5%. Sequenced material: blood. These TCRs come from a woman aged 60-75 years in good health. The CDR3 runs from the conserved cysteine through the conserved F or W. Each record gives: V gene, clone size, J gene, D gene, CDR3 length, CDR3 protein, CDR3 DNA. The D gene is left open where the match is weak. Where a row states a size, it is once, few, many or the class of an expanded clone; other rows omit it.

v_gene: TRBV3-1/TRBV3-2
abundance: .
j_gene: TRBJ2-1
d_gene: .
len: 12
CDR3aa: CASSQASTEQFF
CDR3nt: TGTGCCAGCAGCCAAGCCTCGACAGAGCAGTTCTTC

v_gene: TRBV27
abundance: few
j_gene: TRBJ1-3
d_gene: .
len: 15
CDR3aa: CASSRSLGFGNTIYF
CDR3nt: TGTGCCAGCAGTAGGTCTTTGGGGTTTGGAAACACCATATATTTT

v_gene: TRBV5-1
abundance: once
j_gene: TRBJ1-2
d_gene: TRBD1
len: 13
CDR3aa: CASSSTGDSGYTF
CDR3nt: TGCGCCAGCAGTTCTACAGGGGATAGTGGCTACACCTTC

v_gene: TRBV5-6
abundance: .
j_gene: TRBJ2-7
d_gene: TRBD1
len: 16
CDR3aa: CASSWVRTGGFDEQYF
CDR3nt: TGTGCCAGCAGCTGGGTTAGGACAGGGGGATTCGACGAGCAGTACTTC

v_gene: TRBV7-9
abundance: .
j_gene: TRBJ1-2
d_gene: .
len: 11
CDR3aa: CASSLHYGYTF
CDR3nt: TGTGCCAGCAGCTTACACTATGGCTACACCTTC

v_gene: TRBV19
abundance: .
j_gene: TRBJ2-7
d_gene: .
len: 14
CDR3aa: CASNQRGSSYEQYF
CDR3nt: TGTGCCAGTAATCAGAGAGGGAGCTCCTACGAGCAGTACTTC

v_gene: TRBV4-3
abundance: .
j_gene: TRBJ2-1
d_gene: TRBD2
len: 17
CDR3aa: CASSQDGSGGLYNEQFF
CDR3nt: TGCGCCAGCAGCCAAGACGGGAGCGGGGGCCTGTACAATGAGCAGTTCTTC

v_gene: TRBV4-1
abundance: .
j_gene: TRBJ2-5
d_gene: .
len: 13
CDR3aa: CASSLDREETQYF
CDR3nt: TGCGCCAGCAGCCTGGACCGAGAGGAGACCCAGTACTTC

v_gene: TRBV27
abundance: once
j_gene: TRBJ2-3
d_gene: .
len: 15
CDR3aa: CASSLLGQGTDTQYF
CDR3nt: TGTGCCAGCAGCCTACTAGGCCAGGGCACAGATACGCAGTATTTT

v_gene: TRBV5-6
abundance: .
j_gene: TRBJ2-3
d_gene: TRBD1
len: 14
CDR3aa: CASSWDRQWDTQYF
CDR3nt: TGTGCCAGCAGTTGGGACAGGCAATGGGATACGCAGTATTTT

v_gene: TRBV2
abundance: .
j_gene: TRBJ1-5
d_gene: .
len: 18
CDR3aa: CASSEYRGTDISNQPQHF
CDR3nt: TGTGCCAGCAGTGAATATAGGGGAACTGATATTAGCAATCAGCCCCAGCATTTT

v_gene: TRBV19
abundance: .
j_gene: TRBJ1-6
d_gene: TRBD1
len: 13
CDR3aa: CATAIQGNSPLHF
CDR3nt: TGTGCCACCGCGATACAGGGGAATTCACCCCTCCACTTT

v_gene: TRBV4-1
abundance: once
j_gene: TRBJ1-5
d_gene: TRBD1
len: 16
CDR3aa: CASSQNGQGLPEPQHF
CDR3nt: TGCGCCAGCAGCCAGAACGGACAGGGACTCCCGGAGCCCCAGCATTTT

v_gene: TRBV7-2
abundance: .
j_gene: TRBJ2-1
d_gene: .
len: 15
CDR3aa: CASSPWARGNNEQFF
CDR3nt: TGTGCCAGCAGCCCTTGGGCCCGTGGGAACAATGAGCAGTTCTTC

v_gene: TRBV7-9
abundance: .
j_gene: TRBJ1-2
d_gene: TRBD1
len: 15
CDR3aa: CASSLHGQANYGYTF
CDR3nt: TGTGCCAGCAGCCTACATGGACAGGCTAACTATGGCTACACCTTC

v_gene: TRBV11-1
abundance: .
j_gene: TRBJ1-5
d_gene: .
len: 15
CDR3aa: CASSLGREGNQPQHF
CDR3nt: TGTGCCAGCAGCTTAGGCAGGGAAGGCAATCAGCCCCAGCATTTT

v_gene: TRBV7-2
abundance: .
j_gene: TRBJ2-1
d_gene: .
len: 12
CDR3aa: CASSPTSGIKFF
CDR3nt: TGTGCCAGCAGCCCAACTTCCGGGATTAAGTTCTTC

v_gene: TRBV11-2
abundance: .
j_gene: TRBJ1-2
d_gene: .
len: 15
CDR3aa: CASRRQQGSRYGYTF
CDR3nt: TGTGCCAGCAGACGACAGCAGGGATCTCGCTATGGCTACACCTTC

v_gene: TRBV5-6
abundance: .
j_gene: TRBJ1-2
d_gene: .
len: 14
CDR3aa: CASSLPKGNYGYTF
CDR3nt: TGTGCCAGCAGCTTGCCGAAGGGAAACTATGGCTACACCTTC

v_gene: TRBV6-4
abundance: .
j_gene: TRBJ2-3
d_gene: .
len: 19
CDR3aa: CASSFLAPLTTLCTDTQYF
CDR3nt: TGTGCCAGCAGTTTTCTGGCCCCATTGACTACCCTCTGCACAGATACGCAGTATTTT

v_gene: TRBV9
abundance: .
j_gene: TRBJ1-6
d_gene: .
len: 15
CDR3aa: CASRGGTSPNSPLHF
CDR3nt: TGTGCCAGCAGGGGAGGGACTTCCCCGAATTCACCCCTCCACTTT

v_gene: TRBV5-6
abundance: .
j_gene: TRBJ1-2
d_gene: .
len: 14
CDR3aa: CASSSGQFNYGYTF
CDR3nt: TGTGCCAGCAGCTCGGGACAATTTAACTATGGCTACACCTTC

v_gene: TRBV29-1
abundance: .
j_gene: TRBJ2-3
d_gene: .
len: 14
CDR3aa: CSVEDPFGGDTQYF
CDR3nt: TGCAGCGTTGAAGATCCGTTCGGGGGAGATACGCAGTATTTT

v_gene: TRBV18
abundance: .
j_gene: TRBJ2-4
d_gene: TRBD1
len: 17
CDR3aa: CASSARDRGLAKNIQYF
CDR3nt: TGTGCCAGCTCAGCCCGGGACAGGGGATTAGCCAAAAACATTCAGTACTTC

v_gene: TRBV6-5
abundance: .
j_gene: TRBJ1-6
d_gene: .
len: 15
CDR3aa: CASSYSGGLDRPFHF
CDR3nt: TGTGCCAGCAGTTACTCGGGCGGGTTAGACAGGCCCTTCCACTTT